These T cell receptor beta chains were read from a single sample in a study of T cell responses to AZD1222 COVID-19 vaccine. Assay used: immunoSEQ multiplex PCR; TCRdb lists only in-frame clones, some missing. The table includes 30,000 to 35,000 clones, roughly 88% detected once. The sequenced sample was peripheral blood, obtained 28 days after the second AZD1222 dose. These receptors all stem from an adult who received the AZD1222 COVID-19 vaccine. The CDR3 runs from the conserved cysteine through the conserved F or W. The order of the fields is CDR3 protein, CDR3 DNA, CDR3 length, J gene, V gene, D gene, clone size. A D gene is named only where the DNA matches it firmly. The listing skips clone size in some rows; elsewhere it reads once, few, many or a size class.

CASSFQGNTEAFF,TGCGCCAGCAGCTTTCAAGGGAACACTGAAGCTTTCTTT,13,TRBJ1-1,TRBV5-1,.,.
CASSLGGIEQYF,TGTGCCAGCAGCTTAGGAGGGATCGAGCAGTACTTC,12,TRBJ2-7,TRBV7-2,.,few
CASSLRASINEQYF,TGTGCCAGCAGCTTGAGGGCCAGCATTAACGAGCAGTACTTC,14,TRBJ2-7,TRBV7-3,.,.
CASSLGEFNQPQHF,TGTGCCAGCAGCTTGGGTGAGTTCAATCAGCCCCAGCATTTT,14,TRBJ1-5,TRBV5-6,.,.
CQPYRQGWGNQPQHF,TGTCAGCCATATCGCCAGGGGTGGGGCAATCAGCCCCAGCATTTT,15,TRBJ1-5,TRBV21-1,.,once
CASSQGRRNTQYF,TGTGCCAGCAGCCAAGGAAGGAGGAATACGCAGTATTTT,13,TRBJ2-3,TRBV3-1/TRBV3-2,.,.
CASSQTRVPKQETQYF,TGTGCCAGCAGTCAAACCAGAGTACCAAAGCAAGAGACCCAGTACTTC,16,TRBJ2-5,TRBV6-4,.,.
CASSSRQPRETQYF,TGCGCCAGCAGCTCGAGACAGCCCAGGGAGACCCAGTACTTC,14,TRBJ2-5,TRBV5-1,.,.
CARRPRDANSNQPQHF,TGTGCCAGAAGGCCGCGGGACGCAAATAGCAATCAGCCCCAGCATTTT,16,TRBJ1-5,TRBV5-3,.,.
CASSSTGGGTEAFF,TGTGCCAGCAGCTCTACAGGGGGGGGGACTGAAGCTTTCTTT,14,TRBJ1-1,TRBV7-6,TRBD1,.
CASSPDRGGGELFF,TGTGCCAGCAGCCCGGACCGTGGTGGGGGGGAGCTGTTTTTT,14,TRBJ2-2,TRBV11-2,.,.
CASSGEAVPSSYNEQFF,TGTGCCAGCAGCGGGGAGGCAGTCCCTAGCTCCTACAATGAGCAGTTCTTC,17,TRBJ2-1,TRBV4-2,.,once
CASSLISGNTIYF,TGTGCCAGCAGTTTGATCTCTGGAAACACCATATATTTT,13,TRBJ1-3,TRBV6-9,.,.